The rows below give T cell receptor beta chains drawn from one sample of a study of CD8+ T cells in alopecia areata. TCRdb's table, derived via immunoSEQ multiplex PCR, lists solely in-frame clones and lacks some. This table holds about 120,000 clones, 56% found once. Sequences were derived from CD4+ T cells sorted from blood, sampled at week 24, from a patient treated with tofacitinib. These receptors originate from a human donor with alopecia areata. Both conserved end residues are part of each CDR3. A D gene is named only where the DNA matches it firmly.

TRBJ2-4	-	TRBV15	CATSRSGPSGSIQYF
TRBJ2-5	-	TRBV7-8	CASSSWRQLVETQYF
TRBJ2-1	TRBD2	TRBV18	CASSSGWTSGNNEQFF
TRBJ1-2	TRBD1	TRBV18	CASSSMDRGDYGYTF
TRBJ1-1	TRBD1	TRBV28	CASSLSTSTGAAEAFF
TRBJ2-3	-	TRBV9	CASSVESLANTQYF
TRBJ2-5	-	TRBV7-3	CASSLKPGPEETQYF
TRBJ1-2	-	TRBV4-3	CASSQDVGFTYGYTF
TRBJ2-1	-	TRBV5-1	CASSLDGSDNEQFF
TRBJ2-5	-	TRBV7-9	CASSLWHREETQYF
TRBJ1-6	-	TRBV11-2	CASSLVPSHSPLHF
TRBJ2-5	-	TRBV7-2	CASSDRRGGHQETQYF
TRBJ1-5	-	TRBV30	CAWSAGHGDQPQHF
TRBJ2-7	-	TRBV6-6	CASSYGGGRGSYEQYF
TRBJ2-2	-	TRBV5-4	CASSLIGNPGELFF
TRBJ1-6	-	TRBV5-1	CASSHSRGDNSPLHF
TRBJ1-1	-	TRBV20-1	CSATWNTEAFF
TRBJ2-5	-	TRBV9	CASSVGGTDQETQYF
TRBJ2-7	TRBD1	TRBV4-3	CASSQPGQGTYEQYF
TRBJ1-6	-	TRBV5-6	CASSFSKGTLNSPLHF
TRBJ2-7	TRBD2	TRBV7-3	CASSLTSGVEQYF
TRBJ1-2	-	TRBV7-9	CASSLAGADGYTF
TRBJ2-5	-	TRBV25-1	CASSDPTRVETQYF
TRBJ2-7	-	TRBV15	CATSNTSGRRPPYEQYF
TRBJ2-3	-	TRBV10-3	CAISAGSNTDTQYF
TRBJ2-5	-	TRBV5-1	CASSPGRNQETQYF
TRBJ2-5	TRBD2	TRBV30	CAWNTGGVQETQYF
TRBJ1-1	-	TRBV6-5	CASTDAALNTEAFF
TRBJ2-7	TRBD1	TRBV5-1	CASSLGGTGVEQYF
TRBJ2-1	-	TRBV6-1	CASTPGGAGEQFF
TRBJ2-3	-	TRBV11-3	CASSPWTRGTDTQYF
TRBJ1-1	TRBD1	TRBV14	CASSPSWQGGTEAFF
TRBJ1-1	TRBD1	TRBV30	CAGQGLKAEAFF
TRBJ1-1	-	TRBV28	CASGQGVANTEAFF
TRBJ2-5	-	TRBV7-2	CASGSGGGETQYF
TRBJ2-2	TRBD2	TRBV4-3	CASSRLAGAQNTGELFF
TRBJ2-7	TRBD2	TRBV7-2	CASSLPPGLYEQYF
TRBJ2-5	-	TRBV18	CASSPQRLETQYF
TRBJ1-4	-	TRBV29-1	CSVFREKLFF
TRBJ2-3	TRBD2	TRBV7-2	CASSKIAGPTDTQYF
TRBJ2-7	-	TRBV25-1	CASSQRFEQYF
TRBJ1-4	-	TRBV4-3	CASSQELGLGGEKLFF
TRBJ1-2	-	TRBV7-9	CASSSGQARGDGYTF
TRBJ2-5	-	TRBV28	CASSSQPDGGKTQYF
TRBJ1-1	-	TRBV30	CAWSGNRATEAFF
TRBJ2-7	-	TRBV30	CASEGVRGAYEQYF
TRBJ2-7	-	TRBV30	CAWNSAGFHEQYF
TRBJ2-1	TRBD2	TRBV29-1	CSVVAGAYNEQFF
TRBJ2-3	-	TRBV5-1	CASSLGTGTDTQYF
TRBJ1-5	-	TRBV5-4	CASSLGGRTDQPQHF
TRBJ1-2	TRBD1	TRBV4-1	CASSHLDRADGYTF
TRBJ2-5	-	TRBV27	CASSFVGRETQYF
TRBJ1-6	TRBD1	TRBV5-5	CASSLSAGGSSYNSPLHF
TRBJ1-1	TRBD1	TRBV7-2	CASSLNRGANTEAFF
TRBJ2-5	TRBD2	TRBV29-1	CSVGGTSGAEYQETQYF